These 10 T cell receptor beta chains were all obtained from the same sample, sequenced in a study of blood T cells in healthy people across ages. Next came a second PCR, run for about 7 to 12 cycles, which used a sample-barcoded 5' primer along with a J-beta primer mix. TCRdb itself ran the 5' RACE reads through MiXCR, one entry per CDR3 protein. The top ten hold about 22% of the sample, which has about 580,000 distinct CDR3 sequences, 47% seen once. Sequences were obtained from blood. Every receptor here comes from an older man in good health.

The CDR3 reads CSARRARGHGYTF. CDR3 bases: TGCAGTGCTAGACGGGCCAGGGGGCATGGCTACACCTTC. The V gene is TRBV20-1, the J gene TRBJ1-2; 8 bases are a match to TRBD1. Germline V gives CDR1 DFQATT, CDR2 SNEGSKA (reference sequence). Germline trimming cut 2 bases from V and 6 bases from J; bases unmatched to any gene: 5. CDR3 length equals 13 residues.

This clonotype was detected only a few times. The CDR3 nucleotides are TGTGCCACCAGCCCGGGACTGCTCCAAGAGACCCAGTACTTC. This codes for CATSPGLLQETQYF. The V gene is TRBV15, the J gene TRBJ2-5; possibly TRBD2 for D (6 bases). This CDR3 is 14 amino acids long. With 5 bases removed from V and 1 base from J, the gap between germline ends came to 11 bases. Germline assignment: CDR1 LNHNV and CDR2 YYDKDF (reference sequence).

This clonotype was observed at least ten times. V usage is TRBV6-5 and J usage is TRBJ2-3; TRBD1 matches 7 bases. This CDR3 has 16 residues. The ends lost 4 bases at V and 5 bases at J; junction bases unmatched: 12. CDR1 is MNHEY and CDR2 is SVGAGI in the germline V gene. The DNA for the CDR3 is TGTGCCAGCAGTTCCAAAGACAGGGTACGAAGAGATACGCAGTATTTT. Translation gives CASSSKDRVRRDTQYF.

The CDR3 loop reads CASSLDTFPSGELFF. Here the CDR3 DNA reads TGTGCCAGCAGCTTAGACACCTTCCCATCCGGGGAGCTGTTTTTT. The rearrangement uses TRBV11-2 and TRBJ2-2; D ambiguous. Trimming took off 0 bases at V and 6 bases at J, with 11 bases between the two ends. Germline V gives CDR1 SGHAT, CDR2 FQNNGV. This CDR3 has 15 amino acids.

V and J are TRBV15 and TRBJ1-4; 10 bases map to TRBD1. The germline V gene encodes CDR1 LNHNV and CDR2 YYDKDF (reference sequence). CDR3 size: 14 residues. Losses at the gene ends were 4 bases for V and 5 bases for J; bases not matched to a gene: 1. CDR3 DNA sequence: TGTGCCACCAGCAAGGGACAGGGGAATGAAAAACTGTTTTTT. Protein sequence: CATSKGQGNEKLFF.

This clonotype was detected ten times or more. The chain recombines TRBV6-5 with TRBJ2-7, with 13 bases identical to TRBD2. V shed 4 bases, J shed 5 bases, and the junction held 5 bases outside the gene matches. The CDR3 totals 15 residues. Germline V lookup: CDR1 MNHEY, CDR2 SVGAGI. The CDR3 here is CASSLLAGGPHEQYF. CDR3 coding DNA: TGTGCCAGCAGTTTACTAGCGGGAGGGCCCCACGAGCAGTACTTC.

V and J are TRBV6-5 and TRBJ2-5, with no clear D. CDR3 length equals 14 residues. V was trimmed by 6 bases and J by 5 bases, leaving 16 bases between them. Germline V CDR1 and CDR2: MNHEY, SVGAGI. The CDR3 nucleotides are TGTGCCAGCAGGCCCTCCGGAAGGACGGAGACCCAGTACTTC. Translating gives CASRPSGRTETQYF.

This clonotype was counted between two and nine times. DNA for the CDR3: TGTGCCAGCAGCTTGAGCCCAGGGCGGACCTACGAGCAGTACTTC. Its translation: CASSLSPGRTYEQYF. The chain combines TRBV5-5 with TRBJ2-7, with D maybe TRBD1 (5 bases). CDR3 length equals 15 residues. In germline, CDR1 is SGHKS, CDR2 YYEKEE (reference sequence). V lost 1 base and J 2 bases, leaving 13 bases between the germline ends.

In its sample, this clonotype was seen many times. The CDR3 spells CASSPSSGANVLTF. CDR3 bases: TGTGCCAGCAGTCCCAGCTCTGGGGCCAACGTCCTGACTTTC. The V and J genes are TRBV12-3 or TRBV12-4 and TRBJ2-6; D gene ambiguous. The CDR3 is made up of 14 amino acids. Trimming pared 5 bases from V and 0 bases from J, leaving 5 bases between.

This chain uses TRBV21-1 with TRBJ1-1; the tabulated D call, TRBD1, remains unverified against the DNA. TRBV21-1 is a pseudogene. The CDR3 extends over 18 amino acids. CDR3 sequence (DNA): TGTGCCAGCAGCCTACTCCTTCTCTGGGGACAGCCGAACACTGAAGCTTTCTTT. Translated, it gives CASSLLLLWGQPNTEAFF.